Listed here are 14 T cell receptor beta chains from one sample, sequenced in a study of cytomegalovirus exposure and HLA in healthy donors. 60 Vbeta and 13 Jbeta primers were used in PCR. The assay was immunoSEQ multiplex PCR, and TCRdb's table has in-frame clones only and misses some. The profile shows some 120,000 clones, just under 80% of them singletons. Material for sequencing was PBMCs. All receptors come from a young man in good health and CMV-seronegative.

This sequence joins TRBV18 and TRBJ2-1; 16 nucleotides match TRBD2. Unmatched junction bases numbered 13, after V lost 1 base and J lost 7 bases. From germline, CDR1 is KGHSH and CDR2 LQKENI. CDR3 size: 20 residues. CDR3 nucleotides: TGTGCCAGCTCACCACGCCAGCCTGGGACTAGCGGGAGGGCTTCGAATGAGCAGTTCTTC. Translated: CASSPRQPGTSGRASNEQFF.

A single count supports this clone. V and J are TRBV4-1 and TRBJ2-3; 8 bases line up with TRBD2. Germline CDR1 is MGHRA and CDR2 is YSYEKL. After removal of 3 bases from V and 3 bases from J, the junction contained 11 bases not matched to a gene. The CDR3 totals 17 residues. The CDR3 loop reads CASSHHATSGSTDTQYF. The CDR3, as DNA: TGCGCCAGCAGCCACCATGCCACAAGCGGGAGTACAGATACGCAGTATTTT.

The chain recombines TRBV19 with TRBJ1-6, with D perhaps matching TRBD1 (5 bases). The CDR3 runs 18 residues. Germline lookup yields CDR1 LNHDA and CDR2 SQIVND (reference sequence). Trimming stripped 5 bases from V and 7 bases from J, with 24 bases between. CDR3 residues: CASSAESYGTRLNSPLHF. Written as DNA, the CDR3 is TGTGCCAGTAGTGCGGAGAGTTACGGGACTCGACTAAATTCACCCCTCCACTTT.

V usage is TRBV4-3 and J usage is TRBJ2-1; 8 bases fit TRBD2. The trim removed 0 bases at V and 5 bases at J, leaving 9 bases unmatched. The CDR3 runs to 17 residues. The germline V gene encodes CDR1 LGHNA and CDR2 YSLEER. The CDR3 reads CASSQDPSSGYNNEQFF. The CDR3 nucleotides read TGCGCCAGCAGCCAAGATCCATCTAGCGGGTACAACAATGAGCAGTTCTTC.

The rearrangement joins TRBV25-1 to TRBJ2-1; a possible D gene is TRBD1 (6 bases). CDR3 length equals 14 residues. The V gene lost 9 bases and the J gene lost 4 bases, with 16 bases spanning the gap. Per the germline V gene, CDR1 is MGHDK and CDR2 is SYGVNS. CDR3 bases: TGTGCCAGTCGGCCGGGACAAGGGTACAATGAGCAGTTCTTC. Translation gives CASRPGQGYNEQFF.

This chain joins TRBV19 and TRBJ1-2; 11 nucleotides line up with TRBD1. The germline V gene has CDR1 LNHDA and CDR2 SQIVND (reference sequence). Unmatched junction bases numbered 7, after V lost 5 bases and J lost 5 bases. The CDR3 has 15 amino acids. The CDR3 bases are TGTGCCAGTAGTTCTCCGGGACAGGGGGAATATGGCTACACCTTC. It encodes CASSSPGQGEYGYTF.

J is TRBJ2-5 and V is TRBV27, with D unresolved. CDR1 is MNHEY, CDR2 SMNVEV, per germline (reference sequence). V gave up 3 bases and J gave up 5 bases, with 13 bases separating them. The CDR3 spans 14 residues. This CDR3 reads CASSFSPGRETQYF. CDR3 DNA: TGTGCCAGCAGTTTTAGTCCCGGTCGGGAGACCCAGTACTTC.

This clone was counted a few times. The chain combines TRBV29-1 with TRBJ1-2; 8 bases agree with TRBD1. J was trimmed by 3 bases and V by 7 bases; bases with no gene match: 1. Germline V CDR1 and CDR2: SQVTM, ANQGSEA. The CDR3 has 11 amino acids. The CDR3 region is CSAGQDYGYTF. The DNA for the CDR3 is TGCAGCGCGGGACAGGACTATGGCTACACCTTC.

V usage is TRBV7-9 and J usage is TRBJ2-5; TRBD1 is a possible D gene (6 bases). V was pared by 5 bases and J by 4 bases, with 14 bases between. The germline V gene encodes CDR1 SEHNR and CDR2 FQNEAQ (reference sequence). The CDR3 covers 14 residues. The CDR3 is CASSLPTGIETQYF. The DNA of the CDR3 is TGTGCCAGCAGCCTACCCACAGGGATAGAGACCCAGTACTTC.

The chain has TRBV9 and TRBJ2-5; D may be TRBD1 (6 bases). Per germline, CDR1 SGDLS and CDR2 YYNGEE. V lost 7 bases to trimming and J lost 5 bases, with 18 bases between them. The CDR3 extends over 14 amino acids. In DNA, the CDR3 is TGTGCCAGCGGCCAGGGGCTCCGAGGGGAGACCCAGTACTTC. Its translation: CASGQGLRGETQYF.

CDR3 bases: TGTGCCATCACCCGGGGAGGGGCGAACACTGAAGCTTTCTTT. Translated, it gives CAITRGGANTEAFF. The chain carries TRBV10-3 and TRBJ1-1, with TRBD1 as a possible D gene (5 bases). Trimming shortened V by 7 bases and J by 1 base, and 13 bases separated the two germline ends. This CDR3 has 14 amino acids. The V gene's germline CDR1 is ENHRY and CDR2 SYGVKD.

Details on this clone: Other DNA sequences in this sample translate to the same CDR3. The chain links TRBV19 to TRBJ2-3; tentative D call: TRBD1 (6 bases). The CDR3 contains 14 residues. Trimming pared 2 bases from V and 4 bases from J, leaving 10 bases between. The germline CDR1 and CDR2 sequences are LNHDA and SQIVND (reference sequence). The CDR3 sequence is CASSIRSGADTQYF. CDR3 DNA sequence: TGTGCCAGTAGTATACGGTCAGGGGCAGATACGCAGTATTTT.

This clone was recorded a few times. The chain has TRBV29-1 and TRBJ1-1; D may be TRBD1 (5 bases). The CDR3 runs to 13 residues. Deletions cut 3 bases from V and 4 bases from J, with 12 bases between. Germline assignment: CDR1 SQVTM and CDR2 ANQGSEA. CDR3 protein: CSVDGRVGTEAFF. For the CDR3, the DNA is TGCAGCGTTGACGGCAGGGTGGGCACTGAAGCTTTCTTT.

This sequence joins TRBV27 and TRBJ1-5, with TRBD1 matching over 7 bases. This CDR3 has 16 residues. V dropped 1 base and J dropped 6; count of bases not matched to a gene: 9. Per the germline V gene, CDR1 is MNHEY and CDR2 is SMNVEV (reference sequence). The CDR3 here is CASSLWRQGRGQPQHF. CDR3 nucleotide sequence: TGTGCCAGCAGTTTATGGCGACAGGGCAGGGGTCAGCCCCAGCATTTT.